Listed below are T cell receptor beta chains from one sample, sequenced in a study of T cell responses to AZD1222 COVID-19 vaccine. Sequencing was performed with immunoSEQ multiplex PCR; in TCRdb, only in-frame clones are kept and a portion is missing. The sample contains some 200,000 clones, roughly 94% of which appear only once. The sequencing used peripheral blood, collected 28 days after the second dose of the MenACWY control vaccine. These receptors were obtained from an adult who received the MenACWY meningococcal vaccine as a control. Each CDR3 is given with its conserved first and last residue. Each record gives: D gene, V gene, J gene, clone size, CDR3 protein, CDR3 DNA. D genes are given only for firm matches. Clone size is stated in some rows and not others, as once, few, many or a class when expanded.

>NA|TRBV10-3|TRBJ1-5|once
CAISQSGGQPQHF
TGTGCCATCAGTCAATCGGGCGGTCAGCCCCAGCATTTT
>NA|TRBV15|TRBJ2-5|once
CATSGSSGTRSETQYF
TGTGCCACCAGCGGATCCTCCGGGACCCGGAGCGAGACCCAGTACTTC
>NA|TRBV30|TRBJ2-2|NA
CACLKLSGAGTGELFF
TGTGCCTGCCTCAAGCTTTCGGGGGCCGGCACCGGGGAGCTGTTTTTT
>TRBD2|TRBV14|TRBJ2-7|NA
CASTTSGNYEQYF
TGTGCCAGCACTACTAGCGGGAACTACGAGCAGTACTTC
>TRBD1|TRBV29-1|TRBJ2-2|NA
CSGGQPNTGELFF
TGCAGCGGGGGACAGCCGAACACCGGGGAGCTGTTTTTT
>NA|TRBV7-3|TRBJ2-3|NA
CASSLDSPPDTQYF
TGTGCCAGCAGCTTAGATTCTCCTCCAGATACGCAGTATTTT
>TRBD1|TRBV30|TRBJ1-3|NA
CAWSRNRGQASGNTIYF
TGTGCCTGGAGCCGGAACCGGGGACAGGCCTCTGGAAACACCATATATTTT
>NA|TRBV9|TRBJ2-7|NA
CASSELGAGGHEQYF
TGTGCCAGCAGCGAACTCGGGGCAGGCGGGCACGAGCAGTACTTC
>NA|TRBV6-1|TRBJ1-2|NA
CASSEEAVNYGYTF
TGTGCCAGCAGTGAAGAGGCCGTTAACTATGGCTACACCTTC
>NA|TRBV15|TRBJ2-5|NA
CATSRDSRGEQETQYF
TGTGCCACCAGCAGAGATTCGAGGGGCGAGCAAGAGACCCAGTACTTC
>TRBD1|TRBV12-3/TRBV12-4|TRBJ1-1|once
CASTQGTGGAAFF
TGTGCCAGCACCCAGGGGACAGGGGGCGCAGCTTTCTTT
>TRBD1|TRBV25-1|TRBJ1-1|NA
CASRGVGDRTEAFF
TGTGCCAGCAGGGGCGTCGGGGACAGGACTGAAGCTTTCTTT
>TRBD1|TRBV6-5|TRBJ1-2|NA
CASTTGTGIGYTF
TGTGCCAGCACCACCGGGACAGGGATTGGCTACACCTTC
>TRBD2|TRBV19|TRBJ2-2|NA
CASSILLSGTGTGELFF
TGTGCCAGTAGTATACTATTAAGCGGGACGGGTACCGGGGAGCTGTTTTTT
>TRBD1|TRBV5-5|TRBJ2-7|NA
CASSFGQGLAYEQYF
TGTGCCAGCAGCTTTGGACAGGGGCTGGCCTACGAGCAGTACTTC
>NA|TRBV28|TRBJ1-2|NA
CASSKTPQGNYGYTF
TGTGCCAGCAGTAAAACCCCCCAGGGAAACTATGGCTACACCTTC
>NA|TRBV12-3/TRBV12-4|TRBJ1-2|NA
CASSFRGGYTF
TGTGCCAGCAGTTTTCGGGGGGGCTACACCTTC
>TRBD1|TRBV6-1|TRBJ1-2|NA
CASTVDRAGYTF
TGTGCCAGCACCGTAGACAGGGCTGGCTACACCTTC
>NA|TRBV5-5|TRBJ1-2|NA
CASSEVIGGNYGYTF
TGTGCCAGCAGCGAAGTGATCGGGGGTAACTATGGCTACACCTTC
>TRBD1|TRBV18|TRBJ1-3|NA
CASSSDRGPGNTIYF
TGTGCCAGCTCATCGGACAGGGGGCCTGGAAACACCATATATTTT
>TRBD2|TRBV10-3|TRBJ2-1|few
CAIESGSQYNEQFF
TGTGCCATCGAAAGCGGGAGCCAATACAATGAGCAGTTCTTC
>NA|TRBV6-1|TRBJ1-1|once
CASSEFGGDREAFF
TGTGCCAGCAGTGAATTCGGGGGCGATAGGGAAGCTTTCTTT